This T cell receptor (beta chain) was sequenced for a study of blood T cell repertoires in COVID-19. At the level of the study: Sites across the United States, Italy and Spain contributed samples from acute and convalescent COVID-19. The analysed material was cDNA or gDNA that came from T cells, B-cell-depleted T cells, or PBMCs.

Participants came from roughly 25 US areas, aged about 18 to 95 years. Membership in each cohort depended on participant-reported clinical history. Some clones are missing from TCRdb's copy, which holds only in-frame ones; the method was immunoSEQ multiplex PCR. The data show about 270,000 clones, around 84% seen once. The CDR3 has 15 residues. In germline, CDR1 is PRHDT, CDR2 FYEKMQ (reference sequence). Trimming removed 3 bases from V and 3 bases from J; junction bases left unmatched: 5. The chain couples TRBV13 to TRBJ1-1, with 9 bases lining up with TRBD1. The TCR sequence derives from a man aged 18 to 30 who had recovered from COVID-19. Sequencing used PBMCs or T cells enriched from blood (not recorded which). CDR3 amino acids: CASSLGTGGYTEAFF. The CDR3 region has the DNA TGTGCCAGCAGCTTGGGTACAGGGGGCTACACTGAAGCTTTCTTT.